This T cell receptor (beta chain) was recovered during a study of blood T cell repertoires in COVID-19. Study as a whole: The cDNA or gDNA used as material had been derived from T cells, B-cell-depleted T cells, or PBMCs.

Note on this clone: Distinct nucleotide sequences in the sample also encode this CDR3.

Trimming took off 3 bases at V and 6 bases at J, with 14 bases between the two ends. The germline V gene encodes CDR1 SGHRS and CDR2 YFSETQ. This CDR3 comprises 14 residues. Study members were between about 18 and 95 years old and lived in 25 or so US regions. Participants were placed into cohorts based on the clinical history they reported. Original processing methods: The assay estimated nucleated cells by amplifying reference gene primers. Profiled with immunoSEQ multiplex PCR; TCRdb holds only in-frame clones, not every one. V and J calls and clone size come straight from that table; D and trimming were deduced from the DNA. Of 300,000 to 500,000 clones listed, roughly 90% are singletons.

The TCR was taken from a woman aged 35 to 49 with acute COVID-19. This chain connects TRBV5-1 to TRBJ2-3, with D possibly matching TRBD1 (8 bases). Material for sequencing was PBMCs or T cells enriched from blood (not recorded which). The DNA for the CDR3 is TGCGCCAGCAGCTCTACAGGGGGGGAGGATACGCAGTATTTT. Protein product: CASSSTGGEDTQYF. Based on the CDR3 plus reference TRBV5-1 and TRBJ2-3, the full variable domain is KAGVTQTPRYLIKTRGQQVTLSCSPISGHRSVSWYQQTPGQGLQFLFEYFSETQRNKGNFPGRFSGRQFSNSRSEMNVSTLELGDSALYLCASSSTGGEDTQYFGPGTRLTVL.